Below are 30 T cell receptor beta chains sequenced from a single sample in a study of shared clonotypes between healthy human individuals. The table came from immunoSEQ multiplex PCR; TCRdb's copy has only in-frame clones and leaves some out. Of about 870,000 clones in the sample, more than 85% were seen once. Positively selected for CCR7, the CD45RO-negative cells used as naive CD8 cells excluded terminally differentiated effector memory CD45RA+ cells. Sequencing was done on a sample of naive CD8+ T cells sorted from blood. These receptors all stem from a man between 25 and 39 years old in good health.

This chain uses TRBV27 with TRBJ2-7; TRBD2 matches at 10 bases. V gave up 6 bases and J gave up 5 bases; unmatched junction bases: 10. CDR3 size: 15 residues. Germline CDR1 MNHEY, CDR2 SMNVEV (reference sequence). CDR3 bases: TGTGCCAGCAGGCGAGCGGGAGGGCCCTTTAACGAGCAGTACTTC. The encoded protein is CASRRAGGPFNEQYF.

This clone was observed a single time. V is TRBV14 and J is TRBJ2-1; D gene ambiguous. This CDR3 spans 14 amino acids. Trimming left V 3 bases short and J 7 bases short, with 13 bases between. Germline CDR1 reads SGHDN; CDR2 reads FVKESK. In DNA, the CDR3 is TGTGCCAGCAGCCAGATGGGGTCTGTAAATGAGCAGTTCTTC. It translates to CASSQMGSVNEQFF.

The V gene is TRBV2, the J gene TRBJ2-7, with 12 bases fitting TRBD2. This CDR3 spans 17 amino acids. The germline gives CDR1 SNHLY, CDR2 FYNNEI. Trimming cost V 4 bases and J 3 bases; bases outside gene matches: 10. The CDR3 loop is CASSVGLAGLRRYEQYF. The CDR3, as DNA: TGTGCCAGCAGTGTTGGACTAGCGGGACTTCGTCGCTACGAGCAGTACTTC.

V and J are TRBV28 and TRBJ1-1, with D possibly TRBD1 on 6 matching bases. This CDR3 has 13 amino acids. V gave up 5 bases and J gave up 5 bases, with 12 bases separating them. The germline V gene has CDR1 MDHEN and CDR2 SYDVKM. Here the CDR3 DNA reads TGTGCCAGCAGTCCAGGGGCGTATACTGAAGCTTTCTTT. Translating it yields CASSPGAYTEAFF.

The V gene is TRBV7-2, the J gene TRBJ2-2; 10 nucleotides line up with TRBD2. The V gene's germline CDR1 is SGHTA and CDR2 FQGNSA. Trimming removed 5 bases from V and 5 bases from J; junction bases left unmatched: 8. The CDR3 runs to 16 residues. CDR3: CASSPRTSGTTGELFF. The CDR3 nucleotides are TGTGCCAGCAGCCCTCGGACTAGCGGAACAACCGGGGAGCTGTTTTTT. Combining the CDR3 with reference TRBV7-2 and TRBJ2-2 gives the whole variable domain GAGVSQSPSNKVTEKGKDVELRCDPISGHTALYWYRQSLGQGLEFLIYFQGNSAPDKSGLPSDRFSAERTGGSVSTLTIQRTQQEDSAVYLCASSPRTSGTTGELFFGEGSRLTVL.

This clone was seen more than once but under ten times. The chain employs TRBV2 and TRBJ2-5, with D possibly matching TRBD2 (5 bases). The CDR3 totals 12 residues. CDR1 is SNHLY, CDR2 FYNNEI, per germline. V lost 5 bases and J lost 3, with 7 bases in between. This chain's CDR3 is CASSPAEETQYF. In DNA, the CDR3 is TGTGCCAGCAGTCCAGCGGAAGAGACCCAGTACTTC. Together with reference TRBV2 and TRBJ2-5, the CDR3 gives the full variable domain: EPEVTQTPSHQVTQMGQEVILRCVPISNHLYFYWYRQILGQKVEFLVSFYNNEISEKSEIFDDQFSVERPDGSNFTLKIRSTKLEDSAMYFCASSPAEETQYFGPGTRLLVL.

The V gene is TRBV7-8, the J gene TRBJ1-2, with D tentatively TRBD1 (5 bases). Per the germline V gene, CDR1 is SGHVS and CDR2 is FQNEAQ. CDR3 length: 13 residues. Trimming shortened V by 7 bases and J by 7 bases, and 16 bases separated the two germline ends. CDR3 amino acids: CASTLNRGVGYTF. For the CDR3, the DNA is TGTGCCAGCACCCTAAATAGAGGGGTTGGCTACACCTTC. Looking up the rest from reference TRBV7-8 and TRBJ1-2 gives the full variable domain: GAGVSQSPRYKVAKRGQDVALRCDPISGHVSLFWYQQALGQGPEFLTYFQNEAQLDKSGLPSDRFFAERPEGSVSTLKIQRTQQEDSAVYLCASTLNRGVGYTFGSGTRLTVV.

In its sample, this clone was seen a few times. V gene TRBV28 combines with J gene TRBJ2-7; D may match TRBD1 or TRBD2 (5 bases each). Germline assignment: CDR1 MDHEN and CDR2 SYDVKM. CDR3 length equals 15 residues. V gave up 5 bases and J gave up 2 bases, with 16 bases separating them. The DNA for the CDR3 is TGTGCCAGCAGTGAAACCGGGACCACGACCTACGAGCAGTACTTC. This codes for CASSETGTTTYEQYF.

The chain is built from TRBV4-1 and TRBJ2-2, with unresolved D. CDR1 and CDR2 (germline): MGHRA, YSYEKL. The CDR3 extends over 14 amino acids. V was trimmed by 9 bases and J by 3 bases, leaving 14 bases between them. CDR3 region: CASQMSAYTGELFF. The CDR3 nucleotides are TGCGCCAGTCAAATGTCGGCATACACCGGGGAGCTGTTTTTT.

The rearrangement uses TRBV11-2 and TRBJ2-5; no reliable D call. From germline, CDR1 is SGHAT and CDR2 FQNNGV. The germline V and J ends were trimmed by 0 bases and 1 base, with 9 bases remaining between them. The CDR3 runs 15 residues. The DNA of the CDR3 is TGTGCCAGCAGCTTAGAGGTGGTATCCCAAGAGACCCAGTACTTC. Translating it yields CASSLEVVSQETQYF.

This chain connects TRBV28 to TRBJ2-7; TRBD2 might be the D (5 bases). V was cut by 4 bases and J by 0 bases, with 13 bases left in between. Germline loops: CDR1 MDHEN, CDR2 SYDVKM. CDR3 size: 15 residues. The CDR3, as DNA: TGTGCCAGCAGTTCCCCCGGGAAGAGCTCCTACGAGCAGTACTTC. Translating gives CASSSPGKSSYEQYF.

This clone was observed a single time. V usage is TRBV10-3 and J usage is TRBJ2-7; 8 nucleotides match TRBD1. The CDR3 length is 14 residues. Trimming at V came to 5 bases and at J to 2 bases, leaving 5 bases not matched to a gene. CDR1 and CDR2 from the germline V gene are ENHRY and SYGVKD. Here the CDR3 reads CAISPGQATYEQYF. CDR3 sequence (DNA): TGTGCCATCAGTCCGGGACAGGCAACCTACGAGCAGTACTTC.

This clone was counted a single time. This sequence joins TRBV7-2 and TRBJ1-3, with D unclear. This CDR3 is built from 19 residues. The germline gives CDR1 SGHTA, CDR2 FQGNSA. Deletions cut 7 bases from V and 0 bases from J, with 25 bases between. The CDR3 nucleotides read TGTGCCAGCACCCCGGTCGCTTACTCTTCTCCGCCCTCTGGAAACACCATATATTTT. It encodes CASTPVAYSSPPSGNTIYF. Together with reference TRBV7-2 and TRBJ1-3, the CDR3 gives the full variable domain: GAGVSQSPSNKVTEKGKDVELRCDPISGHTALYWYRQSLGQGLEFLIYFQGNSAPDKSGLPSDRFSAERTGGSVSTLTIQRTQQEDSAVYLCASTPVAYSSPPSGNTIYFGEGSWLTVV.

The genes are TRBV29-1 and TRBJ2-6, with D hard to call. The CDR3 extends over 14 amino acids. Deletions cut 3 bases from V and 0 bases from J, with 6 bases between. The germline gives CDR1 SQVTM, CDR2 ANQGSEA. The CDR3 loop reads CSVEADSGANVLTF. CDR3 DNA sequence: TGCAGCGTTGAGGCTGACTCTGGGGCCAACGTCCTGACTTTC. Filled out from reference TRBV29-1 and TRBJ2-6, the complete variable domain reads SAVISQKPSRDICQRGTSLTIQCQVDSQVTMMFWYRQQPGQSLTLIATANQGSEATYESGFVIDKFPISRPNLTFSTLTVSNMSPEDSSIYLCSVEADSGANVLTFGAGSRLTVL.

The chain joins TRBV29-1 to TRBJ2-5, with D perhaps matching TRBD2 (5 bases). Looked up from germline, CDR1 is SQVTM and CDR2 is ANQGSEA. The CDR3 runs 14 residues. Trimming left V 0 bases short and J 1 base short, with 9 bases between. The CDR3 region has the DNA TGCAGCGTTGAAGAGAGAGGGCTCCAAGAGACCCAGTACTTC. It encodes CSVEERGLQETQYF. Filled out from reference TRBV29-1 and TRBJ2-5, the complete variable domain reads SAVISQKPSRDICQRGTSLTIQCQVDSQVTMMFWYRQQPGQSLTLIATANQGSEATYESGFVIDKFPISRPNLTFSTLTVSNMSPEDSSIYLCSVEERGLQETQYFGPGTRLLVL.

This clone was counted only a few times. The chain combines TRBV11-2 with TRBJ2-7, with TRBD1 matching 8 bases. Per the germline V gene, CDR1 is SGHAT and CDR2 is FQNNGV. The trim removed 5 bases at V and 3 bases at J, leaving 6 bases unmatched. The length of the CDR3 is 14 residues. The CDR3 loop is CASSLQGVNYEQYF. Here the CDR3 DNA reads TGTGCCAGCAGCCTACAGGGGGTCAACTACGAGCAGTACTTC.

This sequence joins TRBV5-4 and TRBJ2-6; D call uncertain. Germline V gene lookup returns CDR1 SGHNT and CDR2 YYREEE (reference sequence). Trimming cost V 2 bases and J 2 bases, with 8 bases left between them. The CDR3 runs to 15 residues. The DNA for the CDR3 is TGTGCCAGCAGCTTTTTTGGTGCTGGGGCCAACGTCCTGACTTTC. Amino acids: CASSFFGAGANVLTF. The full variable domain, its missing parts supplied by reference TRBV5-4 and TRBJ2-6, is ETGVTQSPTHLIKTRGQQVTLRCSSQSGHNTVSWYQQALGQGPQFIFQYYREEENGRGNFPPRFSGLQFPNYSSELNVNALELDDSALYLCASSFFGAGANVLTFGAGSRLTVL.

The genes are TRBV27 and TRBJ2-7; TRBD2 aligns across 9 bases. The germline V gene encodes CDR1 MNHEY and CDR2 SMNVEV (reference sequence). The CDR3 has 16 residues. V shed 4 bases, J shed 2 bases, and the junction held 9 bases outside the gene matches. The CDR3 sequence is CASSSRPAGGTYEQYF. The CDR3 DNA is TGTGCCAGCAGTTCCCGCCCAGCGGGGGGCACCTACGAGCAGTACTTC.

This CDR3 reads CASSATENYGYTF. The CDR3 DNA follows: TGCGCCAGCAGCGCGACGGAGAACTATGGCTACACCTTC. The chain employs TRBV5-1 and TRBJ1-2; D is unclear. Trimming stripped 4 bases from V and 2 bases from J, with 9 bases between. The CDR3 runs to 13 residues. Germline V gives CDR1 SGHRS, CDR2 YFSETQ.

The chain combines TRBV27 with TRBJ2-4; D possibly corresponds to TRBD2 (6 bases). CDR1 is MNHEY and CDR2 is SMNVEV in the germline V gene (reference sequence). Trimming shortened V by 5 bases and J by 0 bases, and 14 bases separated the two germline ends. This CDR3 spans 16 amino acids. The CDR3 DNA follows: TGTGCCAGCAGTGGAAGACTAGATCGAGCCAAAAACATTCAGTACTTC. It codes for CASSGRLDRAKNIQYF.

This chain links TRBV30 with TRBJ1-4, with no clear D. Germline V gene lookup returns CDR1 GTSNPN and CDR2 SVGIG (reference sequence). The V gene lost 1 base and the J gene lost 5 bases, with 8 bases spanning the gap. The length of the CDR3 is 13 residues. CDR3 DNA sequence: TGTGCCTGGAGTGACGGAATCAATGAAAAACTGTTTTTT. It yields the protein CAWSDGINEKLFF.

The V and J genes are TRBV28 and TRBJ1-2; D remains unclear. The ends were cut back, 3 bases at V and 2 bases at J, with 13 bases in the middle. The CDR3 runs 15 residues. The germline gives CDR1 MDHEN, CDR2 SYDVKM. The CDR3 protein is CASSLTTFANYGYTF. CDR3 sequence (DNA): TGTGCCAGCAGTTTGACAACATTCGCGAACTATGGCTACACCTTC.

In this sample, this clone turned up once. The gene calls are TRBV28 and TRBJ2-3, with D tentatively TRBD1 (6 bases). The V gene's germline CDR1 is MDHEN and CDR2 SYDVKM. Trimming stripped 6 bases from V and 3 bases from J, with 22 bases between. This CDR3 contains 17 residues. The CDR3 reads CASRNPVPGHRTDTQYF. In DNA form, the CDR3 reads TGTGCCAGCAGAAACCCCGTCCCGGGACATCGGACAGATACGCAGTATTTT.

The chain joins TRBV9 to TRBJ2-7; perhaps TRBD2 as D (7 bases). CDR3 length: 22 amino acids. V was trimmed by 5 bases and J by 0 bases, leaving 36 bases between them. Germline V gene lookup returns CDR1 SGDLS and CDR2 YYNGEE. The CDR3, as DNA: TGTGCCAGCAGTAGAGGGGGGGACGGCAGCCTAAAGCACCTAAGGAGCTCCTACGAGCAGTACTTC. As protein: CASSRGGDGSLKHLRSSYEQYF.

The V gene is TRBV11-2, the J gene TRBJ2-7, with 11 bases that match TRBD2. V lost 5 bases and J lost 0; bases outside the gene matches: 3. CDR3 length equals 15 residues. Per the germline V gene, CDR1 is SGHAT and CDR2 is FQNNGV. The CDR3 loop is CASSQGLAASYEQYF. CDR3 nucleotides: TGTGCCAGCAGCCAGGGACTAGCGGCCTCCTACGAGCAGTACTTC.

The chain is built from TRBV5-6 and TRBJ2-1, with D maybe TRBD2 (6 bases). The length of the CDR3 is 12 residues. V shed 7 bases and J shed 5 bases, with 10 bases lying between them. CDR1 is SGHDT, CDR2 YYEEEE, per germline. The CDR3 DNA reads TGTGCCAGCTCCAGGGAGGACAATGAGCAGTTCTTC. Its translation: CASSREDNEQFF.

CDR3 region: CASSSGYEQFF. The CDR3 DNA sequence: TGTGCCAGCAGCTCCGGGTATGAGCAGTTCTTC. The chain combines TRBV5-5 with TRBJ2-1; D uncertain. In germline, CDR1 is SGHKS, CDR2 YYEKEE (reference sequence). The CDR3 consists of 11 residues. V was pared by 3 bases and J by 8 bases, with 6 bases between.

The chain links TRBV7-9 to TRBJ1-2, with D unresolved. Trimming took 4 bases from V and 8 from J, leaving 11 bases between them. The length of the CDR3 is 12 residues. Germline V gene data show CDR1 as SEHNR and CDR2 as FQNEAQ (reference sequence). The CDR3 DNA follows: TGTGCCAGCAGCTGGACCTCTTTGGGCTACACCTTC. It yields the protein CASSWTSLGYTF.

The chain combines TRBV11-2 with TRBJ2-7, with 12 bases identical to TRBD1. From germline, CDR1 is SGHAT and CDR2 FQNNGV. The J segment lost 7 bases and the V segment lost 5 bases, leaving 12 bases of the junction unmatched. This CDR3 has 16 residues. CDR3 DNA sequence: TGTGCCAGCAGCCTAGGGTGGGGGGACAGGGGGCTTGAGCAGTACTTC. It codes for CASSLGWGDRGLEQYF.

The table lists this clone with a few counts. The chain uses TRBV4-1 and TRBJ1-5, with D perhaps matching TRBD1 (6 bases). Germline loops: CDR1 MGHRA, CDR2 YSYEKL. This CDR3 spans 15 amino acids. With 1 base removed from V and 6 bases from J, the gap between germline ends came to 13 bases. The CDR3 region has the DNA TGCGCCAGCAGCCAAGTCTTTCAGGGGCCTCAGCCCCAGCATTTT. It yields the protein CASSQVFQGPQPQHF.